The clone carrying this T cell receptor (beta chain) occurred once. This sample was taken from a study of OX40 agonist ivuxolimab in advanced cancers. Overall study context: Patients got intravenous ivuxolimab at 0.01 to 10 mg/kg every 2 weeks. Partial response was recorded in three patients: one hepatocellular carcinoma and two cutaneous melanoma cases. Under the entry rules, prior anti-PD-1, anti-PD-L1 or anti-CTLA-4 therapy was allowed, and about 38% had some.

Measured with immunoSEQ multiplex PCR; TCRdb has only the in-frame clones, and not every one. The repertoire consists of tens of thousands of clones, with roughly 94% occurring once and the leading ten covering about 10%. CDR3 length equals 15 residues. Germline V gives CDR1 MNHEY, CDR2 SMNVEV (reference sequence). This specimen consisted of CD4+ or CD8+ T cells sorted from blood, obtained in a trial of the OX40 agonist ivuxolimab. The V call is TRBV27, the J call TRBJ2-5, with TRBD1 matching over 10 bases. TRBJ2-7 matches the DNA end more closely, so the J call is doubtful. This TCR was recovered from an adult with an advanced solid tumor such as melanoma, head and neck, liver or kidney cancer. CDR3 in amino acids: CASSSDRDRGYEQYF. The DNA of the CDR3 is TGTGCCAGCAGTTCCGACCGGGACAGGGGTTACGAGCAGTACTTC.